Presented here are 16 T cell receptor beta chains from one specimen sequenced in a study of cytomegalovirus exposure and HLA in healthy donors. The PCR had 60 Vbeta and 13 Jbeta primers. Measured with immunoSEQ multiplex PCR; TCRdb has only the in-frame clones, and not every one. The sample lists about 160,000 clones, around 76% occurring once. Source material: PBMCs. Receptors were obtained from a man aged 55 to 70 in good health and CMV-seronegative.

V is TRBV4-2 and J is TRBJ1-2; 8 nucleotides align to TRBD1. Germline V gene data show CDR1 as LGHNA and CDR2 as YNFKEQ. This CDR3 region has 20 residues. After removal of 2 bases from V and 5 bases from J, the junction contained 22 bases not matched to a gene. Here the CDR3 DNA reads TGTGCCAGCAGCCAACCATACGGACAGGGTGATCGACCAGGGGCTTATGGCTACACCTTC. This encodes CASSQPYGQGDRPGAYGYTF.

The chain links TRBV18 to TRBJ1-3; possibly TRBD1 for D (6 bases). CDR1 is KGHSH and CDR2 is LQKENI in the germline V gene. Trimming removed 2 bases at V and 2 bases at J, with 13 bases between. The CDR3 is 16 residues long. CDR3 protein: CASSPETGLTGNTIYF. CDR3 sequence (DNA): TGTGCCAGCTCACCAGAGACAGGACTGACTGGAAACACCATATATTTT.

V gene TRBV5-1 combines with J gene TRBJ2-7, with a weak D call TRBD1 (5 bases). V lost 2 bases and J lost 0, with 9 bases in between. There are 14 residues in the CDR3. Germline CDR1 SGHRS, CDR2 YFSETQ. The CDR3 DNA reads as TGCGCCAGCAGCTTAAGCAGGGTCTCCTACGAGCAGTACTTC. This gives the protein CASSLSRVSYEQYF.

Comments on this clone: This sample includes further DNA sequences coding for the same CDR3. The chain employs TRBV7-9 and TRBJ2-7, with TRBD2 matching over 11 bases. J gave up 2 bases and V 5 bases, and 5 bases lay outside the gene matches. Per germline, CDR1 SEHNR and CDR2 FQNEAQ (reference sequence). The CDR3 is made up of 15 amino acids. CDR3 bases: TGTGCCAGCAGCGACACTAGCGGGGGACCCTACGAGCAGTACTTC. This encodes CASSDTSGGPYEQYF.

The rearrangement links TRBV28 to TRBJ1-4, with 7 bases that match TRBD1. Germline V gene lookup returns CDR1 MDHEN and CDR2 SYDVKM. The CDR3 covers 15 residues. V shed 5 bases, J shed 3 bases, and the junction held 6 bases outside the gene matches. The CDR3: CASSPAGTANEKLFF. For the CDR3, the DNA is TGTGCCAGCAGTCCGGCCGGGACAGCTAATGAAAAACTGTTTTTT.

The genes are TRBV7-2 and TRBJ1-2; D is perhaps TRBD1 (5 bases). CDR1 SGHTA and CDR2 FQGNSA come from the germline V gene. This CDR3 contains 14 residues. V lost 7 bases and J 8 bases, leaving 20 bases between the germline ends. Written as DNA, the CDR3 is TGTGCCAGCACGGGGGGGTGGGTCGCCCACGGCTACACCTTC. As protein: CASTGGWVAHGYTF.

The chain has TRBV7-9 and TRBJ1-2, with D possibly TRBD1 on 6 matching bases. CDR1 SEHNR and CDR2 FQNEAQ come from the germline V gene (reference sequence). The V end lost 4 bases, the J end lost 9 bases, and 21 bases lay between the germline ends. This CDR3 contains 15 residues. The chain's CDR3 is CASSSGQIRAISYTF. CDR3 in DNA: TGTGCCAGCAGCTCCGGACAGATCCGCGCTATTAGCTACACCTTC.

The chain links TRBV7-2 to TRBJ2-2; tentatively, D is TRBD2 (7 bases). This CDR3 has 16 residues. The V end was cut by 5 bases, the J end by 1 base, with 14 bases between. Germline loops: CDR1 SGHTA, CDR2 FQGNSA. This CDR3 is CASSLGGALNTGELFF. In DNA form, the CDR3 reads TGTGCCAGCAGCCTGGGGGGGGCATTGAACACCGGGGAGCTGTTTTTT.

This rearrangement joins TRBV11-2 to TRBJ1-1; weak D call: TRBD1 (6 bases). The V and J ends lost 2 bases and 4 bases respectively, with 20 bases between them. CDR1 and CDR2 (germline): SGHAT, FQNNGV. CDR3 length equals 17 residues. The CDR3 bases are TGTGCCAGCAGCTTATTTGGGCACCCGGGACACATCACTGAAGCTTTCTTT. Protein product: CASSLFGHPGHITEAFF.

The chain uses TRBV10-3 and TRBJ2-7; 9 bases are shared with TRBD2. Per germline, CDR1 ENHRY and CDR2 SYGVKD. The junction had 10 bases not matched to a gene; V was cut back by 4 bases and J by 3 bases. The CDR3 covers 16 residues. The CDR3, as DNA: TGTGCCATCAGTGGACCCCTAGCGGGGTTGGGCTACGAGCAGTACTTC. As protein: CAISGPLAGLGYEQYF.

V and J are TRBV6-4 and TRBJ2-1; TRBD2 aligns across 10 bases. In germline, CDR1 is MRHNA, CDR2 SNTAGT. This CDR3 has 15 amino acids. V shed 8 bases, J shed 6 bases, and the junction held 10 bases outside the gene matches. The CDR3 DNA reads as TGTGCCAGCTCCGAGACTAGCGGGCGACCCAATGAGCAGTTCTTC. It is translated as CASSETSGRPNEQFF.

This chain uses TRBV27 with TRBJ2-3; a possible D gene is TRBD2 (6 bases). The V end lost 6 bases, the J end lost 0 bases, and 16 bases lay between the germline ends. The germline V gene encodes CDR1 MNHEY and CDR2 SMNVEV (reference sequence). The CDR3 extends over 16 amino acids. The CDR3 loop reads CASRGLANVSTDTQYF. CDR3 sequence (DNA): TGTGCCAGCAGGGGACTTGCCAACGTGAGCACAGATACGCAGTATTTT.

This sequence joins TRBV4-3 and TRBJ1-4; a possible D gene is TRBD1 (6 bases). Germline loops: CDR1 LGHNA, CDR2 YSLEER. The CDR3 has 13 amino acids. V lost 1 base to trimming and J lost 10 bases, with 10 bases between them. The CDR3 here is CASSQGTGTKLFF. As DNA, the CDR3 is TGCGCCAGCAGCCAAGGCACAGGGACAAAACTGTTTTTT.

CDR3 nucleotide sequence: TGTGCCAGCAGCCGGACAGGGGAGGGCACAGATACGCAGTATTTT. Protein: CASSRTGEGTDTQYF. The rearrangement joins TRBV7-2 to TRBJ2-3; the match to TRBD1 covers 9 bases. The CDR3 spans 15 residues. V lost 5 bases and J lost 1; bases outside the gene matches: 4. Germline CDR1 reads SGHTA; CDR2 reads FQGNSA.

Only one count was recorded for this clone. This CDR3 reads CASSSPRGTGELFF. The CDR3 DNA follows: TGTGCCAGCAGCTCCCCCCGCGGCACCGGGGAGCTGTTTTTT. This chain links TRBV11-2 with TRBJ2-2, with D uncertain. CDR3 size: 14 residues. Germline CDR1 and CDR2: SGHAT and FQNNGV. Deletions cut 4 bases from V and 4 bases from J, with 10 bases between. The whole variable domain, filled in from reference TRBV11-2 and TRBJ2-2, reads EAGVAQSPRYKIIEKRQSVAFWCNPISGHATLYWYQQILGQGPKLLIQFQNNGVVDDSQLPKDRFSAERLKGVDSTLKIQPAKLEDSAVYLCASSSPRGTGELFFGEGSRLTVL.

The J gene is TRBJ2-1, the V gene TRBV6-6; D is uncertain. This CDR3 region has 13 residues. The V gene's germline CDR1 is MNHNY and CDR2 SVGAGI (reference sequence). V shed 11 bases and J shed 4 bases, with 15 bases lying between them. CDR3 region: CAAQEPTYNEQFF. In DNA form, the CDR3 reads TGTGCCGCTCAGGAACCTACTTACAATGAGCAGTTCTTC.